This T cell receptor (beta chain) comes out of a study of T-cell memory formation after mild COVID-19. TCRdb re-analysed the 5' RACE reads in MiXCR, keeping a single row per CDR3 protein. In the table there are 95,000 to 120,000 distinct CDR3 sequences, 22% of which are singletons. The CDR3 loop spans 15 amino acids. Germline CDR1 MGHRA, CDR2 YSYEKL. V was trimmed by 2 bases and J by 9 bases, leaving 17 bases between them. This clonotype was seen only a few times. Antigen unknown. Study findings and constraints: Second-wave clones reaching peak frequency on day 37 lacked confirmed SARS-CoV-2 specificity.

The TCR was taken from a man between 18 and 29 years old who had mild COVID-19 (a few samples of this study predate the infection). Cell type and time point are not known. The specimen was PBMCs or a T cell subset sorted from them (not recorded which). The chain couples TRBV4-1 to TRBJ2-1; D ambiguous. In nucleotides, the CDR3 is TGCGCCAGCAGCCAAATCCCGACCGCTCTGAGTGAGCAGTTCTTC. Translation gives CASSQIPTALSEQFF.